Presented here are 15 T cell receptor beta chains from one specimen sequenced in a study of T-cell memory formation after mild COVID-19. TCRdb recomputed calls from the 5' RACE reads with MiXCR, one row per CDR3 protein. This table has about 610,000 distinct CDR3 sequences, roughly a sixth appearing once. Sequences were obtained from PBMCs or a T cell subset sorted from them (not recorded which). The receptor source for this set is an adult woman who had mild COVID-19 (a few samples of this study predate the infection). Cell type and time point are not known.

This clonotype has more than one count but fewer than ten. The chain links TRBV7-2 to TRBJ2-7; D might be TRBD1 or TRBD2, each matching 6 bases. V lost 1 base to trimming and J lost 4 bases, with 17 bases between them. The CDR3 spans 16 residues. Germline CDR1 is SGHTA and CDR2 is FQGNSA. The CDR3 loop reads CASSLGGGLGLYEQYF. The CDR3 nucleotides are TGTGCCAGCAGCTTAGGTGGGGGGCTCGGTTTATACGAGCAGTACTTC.

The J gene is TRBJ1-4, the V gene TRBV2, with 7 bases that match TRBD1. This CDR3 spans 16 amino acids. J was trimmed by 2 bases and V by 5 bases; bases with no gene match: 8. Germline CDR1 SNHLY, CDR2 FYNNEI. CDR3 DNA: TGTGCCAGCAGTAGGCAGGGGGGAGCGACTAATGAAAAACTGTTTTTT. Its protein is CASSRQGGATNEKLFF.

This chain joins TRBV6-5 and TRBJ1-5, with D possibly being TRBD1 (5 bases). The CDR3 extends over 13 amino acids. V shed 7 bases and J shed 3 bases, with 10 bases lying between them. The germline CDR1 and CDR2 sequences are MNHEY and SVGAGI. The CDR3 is CASTARVNQPQHF. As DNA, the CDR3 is TGTGCCAGCACCGCCAGGGTCAATCAGCCCCAGCATTTT.

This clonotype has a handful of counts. For the CDR3, the DNA is TGTGCCAGCAGCGTAGAGAGCCCGGGGGGGGGAGAGACCCAGTACTTC. Translated, it gives CASSVESPGGGETQYF. The rearrangement uses TRBV9 and TRBJ2-5, with 8 nucleotides matching TRBD2. Trimming at V came to 0 bases and at J to 4 bases, leaving 8 bases not matched to a gene. The CDR3 contains 16 residues. CDR1 and CDR2 (germline): SGDLS, YYNGEE.

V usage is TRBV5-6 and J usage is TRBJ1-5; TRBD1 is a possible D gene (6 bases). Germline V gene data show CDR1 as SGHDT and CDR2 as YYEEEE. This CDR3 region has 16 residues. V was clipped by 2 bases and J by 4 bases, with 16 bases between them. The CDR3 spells CASSFLTGGGNQPQHF. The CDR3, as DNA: TGTGCCAGCAGCTTTCTGACAGGTGGAGGAAATCAGCCCCAGCATTTT.

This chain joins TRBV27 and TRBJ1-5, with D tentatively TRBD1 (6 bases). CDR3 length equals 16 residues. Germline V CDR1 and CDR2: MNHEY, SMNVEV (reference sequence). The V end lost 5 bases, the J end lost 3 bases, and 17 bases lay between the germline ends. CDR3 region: CASSPGTPGNNQPQHF. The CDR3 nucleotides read TGTGCCAGCAGTCCAGGGACACCAGGGAACAATCAGCCCCAGCATTTT.

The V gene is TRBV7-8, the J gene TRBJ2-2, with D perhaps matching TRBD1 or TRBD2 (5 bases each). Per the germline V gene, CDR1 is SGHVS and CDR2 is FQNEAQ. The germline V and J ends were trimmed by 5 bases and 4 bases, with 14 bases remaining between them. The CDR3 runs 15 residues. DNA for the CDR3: TGTGCCAGCAGCCCCGGGGCAGGGAGCACCGGGGAGCTGTTTTTT. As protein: CASSPGAGSTGELFF.

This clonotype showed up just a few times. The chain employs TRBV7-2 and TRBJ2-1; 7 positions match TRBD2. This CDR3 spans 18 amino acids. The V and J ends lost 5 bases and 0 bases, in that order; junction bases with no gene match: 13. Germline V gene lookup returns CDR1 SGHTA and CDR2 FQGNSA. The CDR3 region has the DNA TGTGCCAGCAGCCCCTTCCCTACTAGCGACTACTCCTACAATGAGCAGTTCTTC. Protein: CASSPFPTSDYSYNEQFF.

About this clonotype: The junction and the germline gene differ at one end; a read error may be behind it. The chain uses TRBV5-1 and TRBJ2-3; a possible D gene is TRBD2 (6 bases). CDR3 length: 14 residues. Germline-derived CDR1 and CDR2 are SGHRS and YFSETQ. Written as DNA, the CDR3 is TGCGACAGCAGCTTGGAGGGTATCACAGATACGCAGTATTTT. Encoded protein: CDSSLEGITDTQYF.

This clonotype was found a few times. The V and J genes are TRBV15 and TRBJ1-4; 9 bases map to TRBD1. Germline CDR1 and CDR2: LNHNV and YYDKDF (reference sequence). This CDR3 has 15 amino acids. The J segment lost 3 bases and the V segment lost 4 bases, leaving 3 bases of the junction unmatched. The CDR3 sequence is CATSTRTGANEKLFF. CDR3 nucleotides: TGTGCCACCAGCACTCGGACAGGGGCTAATGAAAAACTGTTTTTT.

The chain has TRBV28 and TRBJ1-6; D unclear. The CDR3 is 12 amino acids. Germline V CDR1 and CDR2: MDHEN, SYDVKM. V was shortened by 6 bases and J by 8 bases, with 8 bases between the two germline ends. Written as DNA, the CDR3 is TGTGCCAGCAGCCAGAGCCATTCACCCCTCCACTTT. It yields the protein CASSQSHSPLHF.

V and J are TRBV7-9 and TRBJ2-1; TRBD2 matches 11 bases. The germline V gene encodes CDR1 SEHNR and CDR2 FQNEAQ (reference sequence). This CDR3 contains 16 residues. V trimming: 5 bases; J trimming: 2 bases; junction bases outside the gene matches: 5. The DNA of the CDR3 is TGTGCCAGCAGCCCGACTAGCGGGGCCACCTACAATGAGCAGTTCTTC. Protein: CASSPTSGATYNEQFF.

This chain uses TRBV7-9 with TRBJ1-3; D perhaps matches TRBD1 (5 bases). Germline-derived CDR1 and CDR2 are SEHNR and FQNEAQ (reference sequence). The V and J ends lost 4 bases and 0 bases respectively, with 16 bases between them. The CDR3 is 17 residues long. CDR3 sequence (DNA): TGTGCCAGCAGCTCCCTGGGAGGGGCCAGCTCTGGAAACACCATATATTTT. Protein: CASSSLGGASSGNTIYF.

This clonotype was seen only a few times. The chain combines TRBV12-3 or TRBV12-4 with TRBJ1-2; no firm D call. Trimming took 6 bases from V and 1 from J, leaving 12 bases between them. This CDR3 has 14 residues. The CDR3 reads CASSPGGGNYGYTF. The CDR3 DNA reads TGTGCCAGCAGCCCCGGCGGCGGTAACTATGGCTACACCTTC.

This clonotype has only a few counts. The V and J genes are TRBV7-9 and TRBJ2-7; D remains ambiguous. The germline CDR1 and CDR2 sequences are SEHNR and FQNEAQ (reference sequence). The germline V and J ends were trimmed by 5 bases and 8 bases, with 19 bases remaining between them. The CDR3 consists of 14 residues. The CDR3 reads CASSVEDGVRKQYF. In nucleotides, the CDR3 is TGTGCCAGCAGCGTTGAGGACGGAGTAAGGAAGCAGTACTTC.